This entry features one TCR beta chain sequence. What it recognizes is unknown. The data derive from a study of radiotherapy plus CTLA-4 blockade in lung cancer. Whole-study context: Objective responses emerged in under 20% of patients, and roughly 32% attained disease control.

The study, taken as a whole, reports: Interferon-beta and early blood T cell clone dynamics reportedly predicted response best. Radiotherapy with ipilimumab was followed by blood expansion of tumor-derived clones.

Focal radiation with ipilimumab CTLA-4 blockade was given to patients with chemo-refractory metastatic non-small-cell lung cancer. V lost 0 bases and J 2 bases, leaving 8 bases between the germline ends. This CDR3 region has 15 residues. Germline-derived CDR1 and CDR2 are LNHNV and YYDKDF (reference sequence). The method was immunoSEQ multiplex PCR; TCRdb's version includes in-frame clones alone and lacks a portion of them. The sample has about 45,000 clones; around 76% are singletons. The receptor was derived from a human donor with non-small cell lung cancer who had stable disease on radiotherapy plus ipilimumab. The rearrangement links TRBV15 to TRBJ2-1; D possibly corresponds to TRBD1 (6 bases). Here the sequenced sample was peripheral blood, taken from a patient treated with radiotherapy plus ipilimumab. Here the CDR3 DNA reads TGTGCCACCAGCAGAGAGGCAGGGGCCTACAATGAGCAGTTCTTC. This sequence encodes CATSREAGAYNEQFF.